This TCR beta chain was retrieved from a study of blood T cell repertoires in COVID-19. Overall study: Acute-phase and convalescent COVID-19 samples originated in the United States, Italy and Spain.

The repertoire was sequenced with immunoSEQ multiplex PCR; TCRdb's copy has only in-frame clones and lacks some. The sample carries about 75,000 clones, around 74% recorded once. Trimming took off 4 bases at V and 7 bases at J, with 9 bases between the two ends. This CDR3 contains 12 residues. The germline V gene encodes CDR1 SGHRS and CDR2 YFSETQ. Material: peripheral blood. This TCR came from a human donor with acute or convalescent COVID-19. The donor label of this sample is uncertain. The V and J genes are TRBV5-1 and TRBJ2-1; D is ambiguous. The CDR3 coding sequence is TGCGCCAGCAGCCCCAGCGTGAATGAGCAGTTCTTC. Translation gives CASSPSVNEQFF.